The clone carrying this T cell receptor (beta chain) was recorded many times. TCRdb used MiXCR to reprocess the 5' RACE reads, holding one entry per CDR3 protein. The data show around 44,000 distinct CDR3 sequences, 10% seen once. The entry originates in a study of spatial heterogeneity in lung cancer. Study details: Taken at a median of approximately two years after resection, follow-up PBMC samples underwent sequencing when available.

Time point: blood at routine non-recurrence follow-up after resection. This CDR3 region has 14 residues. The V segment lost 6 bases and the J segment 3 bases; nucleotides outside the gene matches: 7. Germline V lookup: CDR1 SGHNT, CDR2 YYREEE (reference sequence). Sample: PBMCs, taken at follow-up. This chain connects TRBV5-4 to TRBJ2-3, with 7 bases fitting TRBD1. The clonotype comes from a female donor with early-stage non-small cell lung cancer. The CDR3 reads CASTPKDRTDTQYF. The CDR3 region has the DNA TGTGCCAGCACACCCAAGGACAGGACAGATACGCAGTATTTT.